The 17 T cell receptor beta chains listed next were all sequenced from one sample in a study of blood T cell repertoires in COVID-19. Data came from immunoSEQ multiplex PCR; TCRdb stores just in-frame clones and leaves some out. The top ten hold 7.3% of the sample, which has 55,000 to 70,000 clones, roughly 90% seen once. The sequencing sample was made of peripheral blood. Receptor source: a man between 40 and 49 years old with COVID-19, enrolled during active disease.

This chain joins TRBV6-5 and TRBJ2-7; a possible D gene is TRBD2 (6 bases). The CDR3 has 16 amino acids. CDR1 MNHEY and CDR2 SVGAGI come from the germline V gene. With 0 bases removed from V and 2 bases from J, the gap between germline ends came to 14 bases. The CDR3 DNA sequence: TGTGCCAGCAGTTACTCTGGCGGGGCCCTCACCTACGAGCAGTACTTC. Protein: CASSYSGGALTYEQYF.

This clone showed up just once. The J gene is TRBJ1-5, the V gene TRBV7-6; no clear D. V shed 1 base and J shed 7 bases, with 14 bases lying between them. The germline gives CDR1 SGHVS, CDR2 FNYEAQ. The CDR3 has 15 amino acids. CDR3: CASSLEIDGLQPQHF. In nucleotides, the CDR3 is TGTGCCAGCAGCTTAGAAATTGATGGGCTACAGCCCCAGCATTTT.

The chain is built from TRBV29-1 and TRBJ2-3, with 9 bases fitting TRBD1. The germline CDR1 and CDR2 sequences are SQVTM and ANQGSEA. The V gene end was trimmed by 5 bases and the J gene end by 4 bases; junction bases not matched to a gene: 4. This CDR3 is 13 amino acids long. The CDR3 protein is CSVRTGASDTQYF. CDR3 sequence (DNA): TGCAGCGTTCGGACAGGGGCGTCAGATACGCAGTATTTT.

The chain couples TRBV5-1 to TRBJ2-7, with TRBD1 matching 9 bases. Germline V gene sequence: CDR1 SGHRS, CDR2 YFSETQ. V lost 3 bases, J lost 6 bases, and 10 bases stayed unmatched. This CDR3 is 15 amino acids long. CDR3 coding DNA: TGCGCCAGCAGCTCAGGGCCGGGACAGGGATTCGAGCAGTACTTC. It encodes CASSSGPGQGFEQYF. Variable domain in full (rest from reference TRBV5-1 and TRBJ2-7): KAGVTQTPRYLIKTRGQQVTLSCSPISGHRSVSWYQQTPGQGLQFLFEYFSETQRNKGNFPGRFSGRQFSNSRSEMNVSTLELGDSALYLCASSSGPGQGFEQYFGPGTRLTVT.

The V and J genes are TRBV30 and TRBJ2-3; 9 positions agree with TRBD2. CDR1 and CDR2 from the germline V gene are GTSNPN and SVGIG (reference sequence). The CDR3 totals 15 residues. The junction had 6 bases not matched to a gene; V was cut back by 4 bases and J by 1 base. The CDR3 sequence is CAWTARTSGTDTQYF. The CDR3 coding sequence is TGTGCCTGGACCGCTCGGACTAGCGGCACAGATACGCAGTATTTT.

The rearrangement joins TRBV3-1 (or the pseudogene TRBV3-2) to TRBJ2-6, with 7 bases matching TRBD2. Per the germline V gene, CDR1 is LGHDT and CDR2 is YNNKEL (reference sequence). The V segment lost 11 bases and the J segment 1 base; nucleotides outside the gene matches: 17. The CDR3 runs to 18 residues. CDR3 region: CACQGKGSGDSGANVLTF. The CDR3 bases are TGTGCCTGCCAGGGTAAAGGGAGCGGGGATTCTGGGGCCAACGTCCTGACTTTC.

This clone was observed a single time. This chain joins TRBV5-4 and TRBJ1-3; D gene unclear. This CDR3 has 13 amino acids. Germline V gives CDR1 SGHNT, CDR2 YYREEE (reference sequence). V lost 0 bases, J lost 3 bases, and 4 bases lay in between. CDR3 DNA: TGTGCCAGCAGCTTGGACAGTGGAAACACCATATATTTT. Translation: CASSLDSGNTIYF.

The V and J genes are TRBV7-6 and TRBJ1-6, with D possibly matching TRBD1 (5 bases). Looked up from germline, CDR1 is SGHVS and CDR2 is FNYEAQ. Trimming stripped 5 bases from V and 5 bases from J, with 22 bases between. The CDR3 sequence is 18 residues long. CDR3 nucleotide sequence: TGTGCCAGCAGCCCCAGGGCAGGTCCCTTACAAAATAATTCACCCCTCCACTTT. It yields the protein CASSPRAGPLQNNSPLHF.

The V call is TRBV10-3, the J call TRBJ1-2; D is unclear. The CDR3 is made up of 16 amino acids. In germline, CDR1 is ENHRY, CDR2 SYGVKD. The ends were cut back, 5 bases at V and 10 bases at J, with 26 bases in the middle. The CDR3 protein is CAISQPGFERYSHYTF. The CDR3 coding sequence is TGTGCCATCAGTCAGCCGGGATTCGAGAGGTATAGTCACTACACCTTC.

V is TRBV11-2 and J is TRBJ2-3; D gene uncertain. In germline, CDR1 is SGHAT, CDR2 FQNNGV. The CDR3 has 15 residues. The germline V and J ends were trimmed by 5 bases and 2 bases, with 14 bases remaining between them. Here the CDR3 DNA reads TGTGCCAGCAGCCGTACTACTACCCACACAGATACGCAGTATTTT. Its protein is CASSRTTTHTDTQYF.

This chain joins TRBV19 and TRBJ2-5; D is possibly TRBD1 (6 bases). This CDR3 is 14 amino acids long. V was pared by 6 bases and J by 2 bases, with 13 bases between. Germline CDR1 is LNHDA and CDR2 is SQIVND (reference sequence). The DNA of the CDR3 is TGTGCCAGTAGCCCACAGGGTCCTCAAGAGACCCAGTACTTC. This codes for CASSPQGPQETQYF.

The chain carries TRBV5-1 and TRBJ1-3; D may be TRBD1 (5 bases). The CDR3 sequence is 16 residues long. CDR1 and CDR2 from the germline V gene are SGHRS and YFSETQ. V dropped 4 bases and J dropped 3 bases, with 17 bases sitting between them. The CDR3 nucleotides read TGCGCCAGCAGCCAGCAACCGGCGGGGGATGGAAACACCATATATTTT. Its translation is CASSQQPAGDGNTIYF.

The chain carries TRBV5-6 and TRBJ2-1, with D maybe TRBD2 (7 bases). The CDR3 loop spans 13 amino acids. V was shortened by 0 bases and J by 10 bases, with 11 bases between the two germline ends. CDR1 SGHDT and CDR2 YYEEEE come from the germline V gene. The CDR3, as DNA: TGTGCCAGCAGCTTGGGCAGGGGAGGGGAGCAGTTCTTC. Residues: CASSLGRGGEQFF.

This chain uses TRBV5-4 with TRBJ1-2; a weak D match, TRBD1 (5 bases). Trimming removed 2 bases from V and 2 bases from J, with 13 bases in between. The CDR3 is made up of 15 amino acids. CDR1 is SGHNT and CDR2 is YYREEE in the germline V gene (reference sequence). DNA for the CDR3: TGTGCCAGCAGCTTAAGACAGCTACTAAACTATGGCTACACCTTC. Its protein product is CASSLRQLLNYGYTF. The full variable domain, completed using reference TRBV5-4 and TRBJ1-2, is ETGVTQSPTHLIKTRGQQVTLRCSSQSGHNTVSWYQQALGQGPQFIFQYYREEENGRGNFPPRFSGLQFPNYSSELNVNALELDDSALYLCASSLRQLLNYGYTFGSGTRLTVV.

The rearrangement joins TRBV9 to TRBJ2-7; 8 positions agree with TRBD2. The ends lost 4 bases at V and 0 bases at J; junction bases unmatched: 3. The CDR3 runs 14 residues. In germline, CDR1 is SGDLS, CDR2 YYNGEE. The chain's CDR3 is CASSTSGSSYEQYF. As DNA, the CDR3 is TGTGCCAGCAGCACCAGCGGGAGCTCCTACGAGCAGTACTTC.

V gene TRBV2 combines with J gene TRBJ1-1; D ambiguous. V dropped 7 bases and J dropped 1 base, with 10 bases sitting between them. The CDR3 runs 13 residues. CDR1 is SNHLY and CDR2 is FYNNEI in the germline V gene. CDR3 amino acids: CASMQFGNTEAFF. CDR3 sequence (DNA): TGTGCCAGCATGCAGTTTGGGAACACTGAAGCTTTCTTT.

This rearrangement joins TRBV19 to TRBJ1-4; 12 nucleotides match TRBD1. The junction had 4 bases not matched to a gene; V was cut back by 4 bases and J by 7 bases. CDR3 length: 15 residues. CDR1 and CDR2 (germline): LNHDA, SQIVND (reference sequence). CDR3 in DNA: TGTGCCAGTAGTACCGGGACAGGGGGCTTTGAAAAACTGTTTTTT. Translated: CASSTGTGGFEKLFF.